The T cell receptor beta chain under discussion was sequenced for a study of shared clonotypes between healthy human individuals. V lost 5 bases, J lost 1 base, and 14 bases lay in between. The CDR3 runs 15 residues. Germline lookup yields CDR1 SGHTA and CDR2 FQGNSA. Assay used: immunoSEQ multiplex PCR; TCRdb lists only in-frame clones, some missing. This sample has 2 million to 2.5 million clones, with approximately 95% found just once. The chain couples TRBV7-2 to TRBJ1-1; D is possibly TRBD1 (5 bases). Sequencing was carried out using naive CD4+ T cells from PBMCs. The subset: CD45RA+ positively selected. The sequence was collected from a man between 18 and 29 years old in good health. Some clones in this sample may be carry-over from other donors' samples. CDR3 coding DNA: TGTGCCAGCAGCATGGGACTTGCAGGGAACACTGAAGCTTTCTTT. It encodes CASSMGLAGNTEAFF.